This TCR beta chain appears in the sequencing data of a study of shared clonotypes between healthy human individuals. Findings and caveats of the study: How much donors shared clonotypes was expected to be affected by sequencing depth.

Germline V gene data show CDR1 as MNHEY and CDR2 as SMNVEV (reference sequence). The CDR3 length is 14 residues. Trimming cost V 3 bases and J 4 bases, with 12 bases left between them. Profiled with immunoSEQ multiplex PCR; TCRdb holds only in-frame clones, not every one. The sample carries approximately 97,000 clones, around two thirds recorded once. To note about this clone: Antigen specificity is unknown. Other DNA variants within this sample encode the same CDR3.

The rearrangement uses TRBV27 and TRBJ2-5; D possibly corresponds to TRBD2 (5 bases). Sequencing was performed on memory CD8+ T cells sorted from blood. Noted subset: CD45RO+ cells pooled with CCR7-negative TemRA cells. The receptor was isolated from a man aged 25 to 45 in good health. The CDR3 reads CASSLLGGGETQYF. DNA for the CDR3: TGTGCCAGCAGTTTGTTAGGAGGTGGAGAGACCCAGTACTTC.